These 23 T cell receptor beta chains came from one sample sequenced in a study of shared clonotypes between healthy human individuals. Assay used: immunoSEQ multiplex PCR; TCRdb lists only in-frame clones, some missing. In the table there are 1.5 million to 1.9 million clones, approximately 98% of which are singletons. The specimen sequenced was naive CD4+ T cells sorted from blood. Stated subset: CD45RA+ positively selected. These receptors were obtained from a man aged 25 to 45 in good health.

The chain uses TRBV7-6 and TRBJ2-7; D perhaps matches TRBD1 (6 bases). Germline assignment: CDR1 SGHVS and CDR2 FNYEAQ. Trimming took 3 bases from V and 2 from J, leaving 23 bases between them. The CDR3 runs 18 residues. The CDR3 sequence is CASSFRGNGRGGAYEQYF. Here the CDR3 DNA reads TGTGCCAGCAGCTTCCGGGGAAATGGCAGGGGTGGCGCCTACGAGCAGTACTTC. Complete variable domain (other parts from reference TRBV7-6 and TRBJ2-7): GAGVSQSPRYKVTKRGQDVALRCDPISGHVSLYWYRQALGQGPEFLTYFNYEAQQDKSGLPNDRFSAERPEGSISTLTIQRTEQRDSAMYRCASSFRGNGRGGAYEQYFGPGTRLTVT.

This rearrangement joins TRBV19 to TRBJ2-1; either TRBD1 or TRBD2 may fit D (5 bases each). CDR1 and CDR2 from the germline V gene are LNHDA and SQIVND (reference sequence). V lost 6 bases and J 2 bases, leaving 11 bases between the germline ends. The CDR3 covers 14 residues. The CDR3 DNA reads TGTGCCAGTAGGACGGGACCTACCTACAATGAGCAGTTCTTC. It translates to CASRTGPTYNEQFF.

This clone appeared a single time. The V call is TRBV5-5, the J call TRBJ2-1, with 12 nucleotides matching TRBD2. Germline CDR1 and CDR2: SGHKS and YYEKEE (reference sequence). This CDR3 spans 17 amino acids. V trimming: 0 bases; J trimming: 10 bases; junction bases outside the gene matches: 11. The CDR3 is CASSLGLAGGPVGEQFF. CDR3 in DNA: TGTGCCAGCAGCTTGGGCCTAGCGGGAGGGCCAGTCGGCGAGCAGTTCTTC.

J is TRBJ2-5 and V is TRBV11-3, with D unresolved. CDR1 is SGHNT and CDR2 is YENEEA in the germline V gene. The CDR3 totals 13 residues. V gave up 1 base and J gave up 1 base, with 4 bases separating them. The CDR3 spells CASSLALQETQYF. CDR3 bases: TGTGCCAGCAGCTTAGCCCTCCAAGAGACCCAGTACTTC.

This clone was detected only once. The chain recombines TRBV19 with TRBJ1-2; D not resolved. Germline V gene sequence: CDR1 LNHDA, CDR2 SQIVND (reference sequence). V was pared by 7 bases and J by 2 bases, with 5 bases between. The CDR3 has 11 residues. CDR3 DNA: TGTGCCAGTATTGGCAACTATGGCTACACCTTC. Protein product: CASIGNYGYTF.

The chain is built from TRBV15 and TRBJ2-7; 10 nucleotides match TRBD1. With 0 bases clipped from V and 1 base from J, the junction kept 12 bases outside the gene matches. Germline V gives CDR1 LNHNV, CDR2 YYDKDF (reference sequence). The CDR3 covers 19 residues. In nucleotides, the CDR3 is TGTGCCACCAGCAGAGATCGCTGGGGGAGGGACAGGGGTTCCTACGAGCAGTACTTC. It is translated as CATSRDRWGRDRGSYEQYF.

The chain links TRBV20-1 to TRBJ2-1; no reliable D call. The germline V and J ends were trimmed by 8 bases and 7 bases, with 3 bases remaining between them. The CDR3 has 8 amino acids. Germline CDR1 reads DFQATT; CDR2 reads SNEGSKA (reference sequence). The CDR3 is CSSNEQFF. In DNA form, the CDR3 reads TGCAGTTCTAATGAGCAGTTCTTC.

This chain links TRBV29-1 with TRBJ2-2, with D unclear. This CDR3 region has 13 residues. CDR1 and CDR2 (germline): SQVTM, ANQGSEA. V was shortened by 4 bases and J by 0 bases, with 6 bases between the two germline ends. The DNA of the CDR3 is TGCAGCGTTGGGGCGTCGAACACCGGGGAGCTGTTTTTT. It codes for CSVGASNTGELFF.

The chain has TRBV4-1 and TRBJ1-2; D call uncertain. The ends were cut back, 0 bases at V and 3 bases at J, with 11 bases in the middle. From germline, CDR1 is MGHRA and CDR2 YSYEKL. The CDR3 has 15 amino acids. CDR3 bases: TGCGCCAGCAGCCAAGAGGTTTCTAAGGACTATGGCTACACCTTC. This sequence encodes CASSQEVSKDYGYTF.

This clone was detected once. The V gene is TRBV5-1, the J gene TRBJ2-7, with unresolved D. Trimming cost V 5 bases and J 6 bases, with 9 bases left between them. Per the germline V gene, CDR1 is SGHRS and CDR2 is YFSETQ. This CDR3 region has 11 residues. The DNA of the CDR3 is TGCGCCAGCAGGTTAACAGCCGAGCAGTACTTC. This sequence encodes CASRLTAEQYF.

The chain joins TRBV6-1 to TRBJ1-1; D is uncertain. The CDR3 has 13 amino acids. V lost 3 bases and J 8 bases, leaving 13 bases between the germline ends. The germline gives CDR1 MNHNS, CDR2 SASEGT. The CDR3 nucleotides read TGTGCCAGCAGTGAGTTCCAACAAGCGGAAGCTTTCTTT. Translated, it gives CASSEFQQAEAFF.

The gene calls are TRBV21-1 and TRBJ2-2; TRBD1 was called by the table and not checked on the DNA. TRBV21-1 is a pseudogene segment. This CDR3 is built from 16 residues. DNA of the CDR3: TGTGCCAGCAGGGTGAGACAGGGCAAGAACACCGGGGAGCTGTTTTTT. It is translated as CASRVRQGKNTGELFF.

This chain joins TRBV19 and TRBJ1-1; D gene ambiguous. The germline V gene has CDR1 LNHDA and CDR2 SQIVND (reference sequence). The CDR3 length is 11 residues. V lost 8 bases and J 1 base, leaving 5 bases between the germline ends. In DNA form, the CDR3 reads TGTGCCAGTGTTTGGAACACTGAAGCTTTCTTT. Translated, it gives CASVWNTEAFF. Full variable domain (rest looked up from reference TRBV19 and TRBJ1-1): DGGITQSPKYLFRKEGQNVTLSCEQNLNHDAMYWYRQDPGQGLRLIYYSQIVNDFQKGDIAEGYSVSREKKESFPLTVTSAQKNPTAFYLCASVWNTEAFFGQGTRLTVV.

This clone showed up just once. V is TRBV5-4 and J is TRBJ2-3, with D maybe TRBD2 (5 bases). Trimming removed 4 bases from V and 3 bases from J, with 9 bases in between. CDR1 SGHNT and CDR2 YYREEE come from the germline V gene (reference sequence). The CDR3 is 13 residues long. Here the CDR3 reads CASSARVTDTQYF. In DNA form, the CDR3 reads TGTGCCAGCAGCGCGAGGGTTACAGATACGCAGTATTTT.

The V gene is TRBV6-5, the J gene TRBJ2-5; D may be TRBD2 (6 bases). CDR1 is MNHEY, CDR2 SVGAGI, per germline. V was pared by 10 bases and J by 7 bases, with 25 bases between. This CDR3 contains 15 residues. CDR3 region: CATERKVGGGGTQYF. The CDR3 DNA is TGTGCCACCGAGAGGAAGGTTGGGGGAGGTGGGACCCAGTACTTC.

The chain uses TRBV11-2 and TRBJ2-5; 7 nucleotides agree with TRBD1. CDR3 size: 16 residues. The germline gives CDR1 SGHAT, CDR2 FQNNGV. The trim removed 1 base at V and 1 base at J, leaving 6 bases unmatched. Written as DNA, the CDR3 is TGTGCCAGCAGCTTAGTTACTGGGACAGCCCAAGAGACCCAGTACTTC. Protein: CASSLVTGTAQETQYF.

The chain couples TRBV25-1 to TRBJ2-1; possibly TRBD2 for D (5 bases). The CDR3 consists of 12 residues. Per the germline V gene, CDR1 is MGHDK and CDR2 is SYGVNS. Between the trimmed V and J ends, which lost 4 bases and 6 bases, there was a span of 7 bases. Written as DNA, the CDR3 is TGTGCCAGCAGTGGGACTTCCAATGAGCAGTTCTTC. It translates to CASSGTSNEQFF.

The rearrangement uses TRBV6-6 and TRBJ2-3; 7 nucleotides line up with TRBD2. Germline CDR1 and CDR2: MNHNY and SVGAGI (reference sequence). The CDR3 is made up of 16 amino acids. The junction had 12 bases not matched to a gene; V was cut back by 6 bases and J by 3 bases. CDR3 in amino acids: CASSPGEGKSTDTQYF. The CDR3 DNA is TGTGCCAGCAGCCCGGGGGAGGGTAAAAGTACAGATACGCAGTATTTT.

The chain recombines TRBV10-1 with TRBJ1-1; TRBD1 matches at 7 bases. Losses at the gene ends were 5 bases for V and 11 bases for J; bases not matched to a gene: 11. CDR1 and CDR2 from the germline V gene are WNHNN and SYGVQD (reference sequence). This CDR3 is built from 13 residues. CDR3 sequence reads: CASSPAGQAKAFF. In nucleotides, the CDR3 is TGCGCCAGCAGTCCAGCTGGACAGGCTAAGGCTTTCTTT.

The V gene is TRBV7-2, the J gene TRBJ2-3; D is perhaps TRBD1 (5 bases). Looked up from germline, CDR1 is SGHTA and CDR2 is FQGNSA. The CDR3 is 14 residues long. V dropped 6 bases and J dropped 0 bases, with 10 bases sitting between them. The CDR3 protein is CASRWGGSTDTQYF. CDR3 in DNA: TGTGCCAGCAGGTGGGGCGGAAGCACAGATACGCAGTATTTT. The full variable domain, in which reference TRBV7-2 and TRBJ2-3 provide the parts outside the CDR3, is GAGVSQSPSNKVTEKGKDVELRCDPISGHTALYWYRQSLGQGLEFLIYFQGNSAPDKSGLPSDRFSAERTGGSVSTLTIQRTQQEDSAVYLCASRWGGSTDTQYFGPGTRLTVL.

The chain joins TRBV18 to TRBJ1-1; D call uncertain. The CDR3 contains 12 residues. V dropped 8 bases and J dropped 1 base, with 8 bases sitting between them. Germline V lookup: CDR1 KGHSH, CDR2 LQKENI. In DNA form, the CDR3 reads TGTGCCAGCACCCAACGGAACACTGAAGCTTTCTTT. Translating gives CASTQRNTEAFF.

The rearrangement uses TRBV5-6 and TRBJ2-2; D is uncertain. The CDR3 consists of 17 residues. Germline CDR1 SGHDT, CDR2 YYEEEE. Trimming stripped 4 bases from V and 0 bases from J, with 16 bases between. In nucleotides, the CDR3 is TGTGCCAGCAGCCGAGACGTCTGGAGTTCGAACACCGGGGAGCTGTTTTTT. Amino acids: CASSRDVWSSNTGELFF.

The gene calls are TRBV5-1 and TRBJ2-5; 7 nucleotides match TRBD1. Losses at the gene ends were 4 bases for V and 2 bases for J; bases not matched to a gene: 17. CDR1 and CDR2 (germline): SGHRS, YFSETQ. The CDR3 runs 18 residues. DNA of the CDR3: TGCGCCAGCAGCCGAATCTTCCTACAGGGGAGCCAACAAGAGACCCAGTACTTC. It translates to CASSRIFLQGSQQETQYF.